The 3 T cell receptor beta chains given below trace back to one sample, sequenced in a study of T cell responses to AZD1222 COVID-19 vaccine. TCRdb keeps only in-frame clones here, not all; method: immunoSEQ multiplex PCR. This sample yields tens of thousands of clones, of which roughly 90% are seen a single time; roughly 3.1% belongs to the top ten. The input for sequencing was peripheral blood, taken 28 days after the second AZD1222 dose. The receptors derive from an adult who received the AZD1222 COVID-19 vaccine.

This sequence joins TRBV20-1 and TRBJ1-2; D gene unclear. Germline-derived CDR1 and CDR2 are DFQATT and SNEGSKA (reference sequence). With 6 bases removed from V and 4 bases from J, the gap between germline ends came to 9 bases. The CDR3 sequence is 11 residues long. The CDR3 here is CSATDGYGYTF. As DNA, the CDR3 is TGCAGTGCCACGGACGGCTATGGCTACACCTTC.

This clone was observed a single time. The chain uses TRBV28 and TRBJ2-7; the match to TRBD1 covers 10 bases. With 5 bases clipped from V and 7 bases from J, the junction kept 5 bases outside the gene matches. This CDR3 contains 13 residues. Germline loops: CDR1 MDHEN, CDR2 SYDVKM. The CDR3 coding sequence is TGTGCCAGCAGTCACCGGGACAGGGGTGAGCAGTACTTC. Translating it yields CASSHRDRGEQYF.

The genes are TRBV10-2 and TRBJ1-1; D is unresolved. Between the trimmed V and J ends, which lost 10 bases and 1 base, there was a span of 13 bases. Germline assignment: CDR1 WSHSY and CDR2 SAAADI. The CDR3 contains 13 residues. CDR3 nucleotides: TGCGCCACCAAGGGCTACCGGAACACTGAAGCTTTCTTT. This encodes CATKGYRNTEAFF.